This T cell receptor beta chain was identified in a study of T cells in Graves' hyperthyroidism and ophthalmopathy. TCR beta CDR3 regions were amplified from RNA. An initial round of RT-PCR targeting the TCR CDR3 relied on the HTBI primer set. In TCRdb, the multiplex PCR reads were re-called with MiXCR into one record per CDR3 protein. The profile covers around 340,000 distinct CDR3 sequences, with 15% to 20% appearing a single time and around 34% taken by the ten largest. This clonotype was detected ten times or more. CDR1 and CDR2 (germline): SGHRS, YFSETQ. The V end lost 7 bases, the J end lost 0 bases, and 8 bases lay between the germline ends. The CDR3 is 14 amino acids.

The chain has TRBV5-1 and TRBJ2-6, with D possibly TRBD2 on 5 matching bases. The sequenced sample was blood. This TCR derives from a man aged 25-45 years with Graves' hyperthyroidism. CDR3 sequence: CASGLDSGANVLTF. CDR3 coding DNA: TGCGCCAGCGGACTTGACTCTGGGGCCAACGTCCTGACTTTC.